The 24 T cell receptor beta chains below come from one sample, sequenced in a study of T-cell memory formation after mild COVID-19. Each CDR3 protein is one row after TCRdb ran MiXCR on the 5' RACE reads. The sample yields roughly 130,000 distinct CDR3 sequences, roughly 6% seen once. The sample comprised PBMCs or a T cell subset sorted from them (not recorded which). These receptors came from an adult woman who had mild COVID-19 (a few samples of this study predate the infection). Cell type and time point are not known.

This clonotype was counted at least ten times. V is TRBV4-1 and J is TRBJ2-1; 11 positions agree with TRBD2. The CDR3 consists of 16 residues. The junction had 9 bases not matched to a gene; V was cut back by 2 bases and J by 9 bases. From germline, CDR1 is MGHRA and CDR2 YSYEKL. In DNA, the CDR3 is TGCGCCAGCAGCCAAACGCCACTAGCGGGGGTGGGTGAGCAGTTCTTC. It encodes CASSQTPLAGVGEQFF.

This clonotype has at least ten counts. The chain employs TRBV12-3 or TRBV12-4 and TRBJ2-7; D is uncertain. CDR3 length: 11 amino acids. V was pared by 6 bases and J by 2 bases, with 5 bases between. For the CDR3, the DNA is TGTGCCAGCAGGCCTCCCTACGAGCAGTACTTC. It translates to CASRPPYEQYF.

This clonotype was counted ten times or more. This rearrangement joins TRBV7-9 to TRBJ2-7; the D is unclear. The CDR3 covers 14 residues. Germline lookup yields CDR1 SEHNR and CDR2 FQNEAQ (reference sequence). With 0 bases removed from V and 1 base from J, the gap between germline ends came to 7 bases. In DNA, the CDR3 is TGTGCCAGCAGCTTAGCGGGCAGATCCTACGAGCAGTACTTC. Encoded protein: CASSLAGRSYEQYF.

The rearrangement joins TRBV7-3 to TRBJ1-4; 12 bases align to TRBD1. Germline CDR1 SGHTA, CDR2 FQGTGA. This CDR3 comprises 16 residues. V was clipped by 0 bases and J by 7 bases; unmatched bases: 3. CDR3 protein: CASSLTGQGAGEKLFF. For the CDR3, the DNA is TGTGCCAGCAGCTTAACGGGACAGGGGGCGGGTGAAAAACTGTTTTTT.

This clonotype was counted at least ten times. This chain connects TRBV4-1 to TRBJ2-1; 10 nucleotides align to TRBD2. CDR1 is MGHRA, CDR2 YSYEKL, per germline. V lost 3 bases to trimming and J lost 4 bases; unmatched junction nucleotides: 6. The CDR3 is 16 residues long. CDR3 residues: CASSQGSGGKYNEQFF. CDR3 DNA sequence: TGCGCCAGCAGCCAGGGTAGCGGGGGGAAATACAATGAGCAGTTCTTC.

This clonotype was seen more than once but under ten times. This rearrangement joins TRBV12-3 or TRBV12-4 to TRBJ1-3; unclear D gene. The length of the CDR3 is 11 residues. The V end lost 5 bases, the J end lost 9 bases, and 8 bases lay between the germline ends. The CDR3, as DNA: TGTGCCAGCAGTGAGGGCGGCACCATATATTTT. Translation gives CASSEGGTIYF.

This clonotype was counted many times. The CDR3 protein is CASSLGLGSQETQYF. For the CDR3, the DNA is TGTGCCAGCAGTTTAGGGTTGGGAAGTCAAGAGACCCAGTACTTC. The chain uses TRBV12-3 or TRBV12-4 and TRBJ2-5; D is unclear. Trimming cost V 1 base and J 2 bases, with 11 bases left between them. CDR3 length equals 15 residues.

The CDR3 region is CASSQVGQPQHF. For the CDR3, the DNA is TGTGCCAGCAGCCAAGTTGGACAGCCCCAGCATTTT. The chain is built from TRBV4-2 and TRBJ1-5; D call uncertain. CDR1 and CDR2 from the germline V gene are LGHNA and YNFKEQ. The CDR3 extends over 12 amino acids. The V end was cut by 1 base, the J end by 7 bases, with 5 bases between.

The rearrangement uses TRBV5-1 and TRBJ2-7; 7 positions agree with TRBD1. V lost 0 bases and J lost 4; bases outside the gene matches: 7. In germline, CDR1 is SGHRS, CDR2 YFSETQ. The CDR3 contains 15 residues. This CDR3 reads CASSLDITGAYEQYF. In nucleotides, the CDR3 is TGCGCCAGCAGCTTGGATATTACAGGGGCATACGAGCAGTACTTC.

The CDR3 spells CASRRLAGGGANEQFF. The CDR3 DNA reads TGTGCCAGCAGACGACTAGCGGGAGGAGGGGCCAATGAGCAGTTCTTC. The rearrangement joins TRBV14 to TRBJ2-1; 13 bases line up with TRBD2. This CDR3 has 16 residues. V lost 6 bases to trimming and J lost 6 bases; unmatched junction nucleotides: 8. Germline-derived CDR1 and CDR2 are SGHDN and FVKESK.

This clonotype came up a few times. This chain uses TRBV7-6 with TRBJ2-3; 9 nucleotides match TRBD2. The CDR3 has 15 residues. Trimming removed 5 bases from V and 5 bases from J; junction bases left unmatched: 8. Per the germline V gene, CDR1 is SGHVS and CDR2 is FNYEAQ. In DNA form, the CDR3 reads TGTGCCAGCAGCGTTAGCGGGGGCGGGAGAGATACGCAGTATTTT. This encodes CASSVSGGGRDTQYF.

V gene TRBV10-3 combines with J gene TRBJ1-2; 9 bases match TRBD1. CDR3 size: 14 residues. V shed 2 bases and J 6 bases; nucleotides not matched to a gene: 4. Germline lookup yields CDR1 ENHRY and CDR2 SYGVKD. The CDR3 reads CAISERGTGNGYTF. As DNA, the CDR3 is TGTGCCATCAGTGAGCGGGGGACAGGGAATGGCTACACCTTC.

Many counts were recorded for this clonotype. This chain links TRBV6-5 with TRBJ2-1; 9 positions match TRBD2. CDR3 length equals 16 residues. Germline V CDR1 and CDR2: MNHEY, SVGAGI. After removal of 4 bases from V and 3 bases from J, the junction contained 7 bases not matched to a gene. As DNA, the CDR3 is TGTGCCAGCAGTTCACTGACTAGCGGATACTACAATGAGCAGTTCTTC. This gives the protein CASSSLTSGYYNEQFF.

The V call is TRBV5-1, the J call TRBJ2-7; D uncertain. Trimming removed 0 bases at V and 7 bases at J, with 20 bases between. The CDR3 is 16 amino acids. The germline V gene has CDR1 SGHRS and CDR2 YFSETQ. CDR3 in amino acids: CASSLGAFQVTNEQYF. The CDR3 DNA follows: TGCGCCAGCAGCTTGGGGGCCTTTCAGGTGACAAATGAGCAGTACTTC.

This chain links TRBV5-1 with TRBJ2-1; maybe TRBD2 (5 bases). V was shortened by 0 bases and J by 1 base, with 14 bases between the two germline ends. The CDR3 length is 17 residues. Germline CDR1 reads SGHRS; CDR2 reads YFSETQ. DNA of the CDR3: TGCGCCAGCAGCTTGGCTCTCGGGGTGGTGTCCTACAATGAGCAGTTCTTC. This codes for CASSLALGVVSYNEQFF.

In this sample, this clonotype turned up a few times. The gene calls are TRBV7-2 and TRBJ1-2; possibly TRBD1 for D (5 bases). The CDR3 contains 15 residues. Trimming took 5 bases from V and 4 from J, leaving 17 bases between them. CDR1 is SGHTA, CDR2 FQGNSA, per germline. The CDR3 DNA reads TGTACCAGCAGCCCGGCGGGGGACCCATTCTATGGCTACACCTTC. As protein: CTSSPAGDPFYGYTF.

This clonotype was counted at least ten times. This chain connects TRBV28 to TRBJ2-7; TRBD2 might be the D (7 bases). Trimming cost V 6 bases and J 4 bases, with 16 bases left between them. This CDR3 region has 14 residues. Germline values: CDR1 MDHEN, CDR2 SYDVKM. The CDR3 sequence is CASSLGGGTYEQYF. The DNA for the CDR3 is TGTGCCAGCAGCCTAGGGGGGGGGACTTACGAGCAGTACTTC.

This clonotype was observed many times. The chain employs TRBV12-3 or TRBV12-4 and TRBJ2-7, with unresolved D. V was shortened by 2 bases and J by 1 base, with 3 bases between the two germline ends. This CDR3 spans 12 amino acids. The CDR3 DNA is TGTGCCAGCAGTTTACAGTCCTACGAGCAGTACTTC. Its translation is CASSLQSYEQYF.

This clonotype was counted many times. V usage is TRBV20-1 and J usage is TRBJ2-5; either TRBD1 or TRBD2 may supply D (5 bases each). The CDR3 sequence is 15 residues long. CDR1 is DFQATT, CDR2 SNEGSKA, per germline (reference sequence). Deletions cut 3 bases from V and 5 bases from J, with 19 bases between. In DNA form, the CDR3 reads TGCAGTGCTAGTTGGATCGGGGCTCCCAGGGAGACCCAGTACTTC. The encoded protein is CSASWIGAPRETQYF.

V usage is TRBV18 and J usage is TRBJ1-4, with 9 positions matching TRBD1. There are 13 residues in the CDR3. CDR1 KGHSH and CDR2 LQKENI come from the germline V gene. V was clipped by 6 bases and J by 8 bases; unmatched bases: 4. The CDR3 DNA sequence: TGTGCCAGCTCGCCGGGACAGGGCGAAAAACTGTTTTTT. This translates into CASSPGQGEKLFF.

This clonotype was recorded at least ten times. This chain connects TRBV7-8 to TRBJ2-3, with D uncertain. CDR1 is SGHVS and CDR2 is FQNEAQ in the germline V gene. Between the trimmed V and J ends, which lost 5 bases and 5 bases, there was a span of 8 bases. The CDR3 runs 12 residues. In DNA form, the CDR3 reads TGTGCCAGCAGCCCCCCCATAGATACGCAGTATTTT. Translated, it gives CASSPPIDTQYF.

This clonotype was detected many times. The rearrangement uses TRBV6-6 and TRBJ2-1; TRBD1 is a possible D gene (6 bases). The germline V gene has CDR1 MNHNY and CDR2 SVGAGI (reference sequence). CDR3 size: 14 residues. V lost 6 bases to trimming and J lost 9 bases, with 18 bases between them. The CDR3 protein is CASRPQTGRTEQFF. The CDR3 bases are TGTGCCAGCAGGCCTCAGACAGGCCGGACTGAGCAGTTCTTC.

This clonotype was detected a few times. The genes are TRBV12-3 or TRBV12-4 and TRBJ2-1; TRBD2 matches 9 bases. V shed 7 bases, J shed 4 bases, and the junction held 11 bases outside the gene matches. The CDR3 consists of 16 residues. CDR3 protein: CASIKGAGGTYNEQFF. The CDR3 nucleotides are TGTGCCAGCATAAAAGGGGCGGGAGGGACTTACAATGAGCAGTTCTTC.

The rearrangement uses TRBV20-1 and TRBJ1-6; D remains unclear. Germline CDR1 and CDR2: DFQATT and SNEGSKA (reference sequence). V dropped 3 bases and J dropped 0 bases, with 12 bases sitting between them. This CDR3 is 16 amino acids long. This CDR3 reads CSASDAQSSYNSPLHF. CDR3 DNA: TGCAGTGCTAGTGATGCACAGAGCTCCTATAATTCACCCCTCCACTTT.